The entry below gives a single T cell receptor beta chain sequence along with its context. Only in-frame clones appear in the TCRdb table, and some are missing; sequencing was by immunoSEQ multiplex PCR. The data show roughly 68,000 clones, approximately 88% seen once. The sample is drawn from a study of blood T cell repertoires in COVID-19. This CDR3 spans 13 amino acids. Germline CDR1 MNHEY, CDR2 SVGAGI. V shed 6 bases and J shed 3 bases, with 11 bases lying between them. This receptor was taken from a woman aged 55-70 years with COVID-19, enrolled during active disease. V gene TRBV6-5 combines with J gene TRBJ1-1; D perhaps matches TRBD1 (5 bases). Sequencing input: peripheral blood. The chain's CDR3 is CASSRDSYTEAFF. The CDR3 nucleotides read TGTGCCAGCAGCCGCGACAGCTACACTGAAGCTTTCTTT.